This record concerns one TCR beta chain sequence. The antigen is undetermined. This specimen belongs to a study of cytomegalovirus exposure and HLA in healthy donors. Across the whole study: Early on, a data release was issued that held 80 million or so unique TCRs from HLA-typed donors. Whole-study findings and limits: Reportedly, diagnosis of cytomegalovirus status by the classifier showed high specificity and sensitivity.

The primer mix had 60 Vbeta and 13 Jbeta primers. Profiled with immunoSEQ multiplex PCR; TCRdb holds only in-frame clones, not every one. This repertoire shows approximately 69,000 clones, 50% to 80% found once; its top ten account for approximately 21%. The sample was PBMCs. This clonotype originated in a man between 35 and 55 years old in good health and CMV-seropositive.

CDR3 in amino acids: CASSLGSGSMSNQPQHF. The CDR3 DNA reads as TGTGCCAGCAGCTTAGGATCGGGGTCGATGAGCAATCAGCCCCAGCATTTT. The V call is TRBV7-9, the J call TRBJ1-5, with no clear D. The CDR3 is 17 amino acids. Germline lookup yields CDR1 SEHNR and CDR2 FQNEAQ (reference sequence). Trimming removed 1 base at V and 1 base at J, with 14 bases between.